These T cell receptor beta chains were read from a single sample in a study of cytomegalovirus exposure and HLA in healthy donors. Clones were read by immunoSEQ multiplex PCR, and TCRdb kept only the in-frame ones, dropping some. The data hold more than 80,000 clones, with about three quarters observed a single time. Sequencing used PBMCs. These receptors were obtained from a human donor in good health. Both conserved end residues are part of each CDR3. Each record gives: V gene, D gene, J gene, clone size, CDR3 protein, CDR3 DNA. D genes are given only for firm matches. Not all rows give a size; the values are once, few, many and, for expanded clones, a class.

>TRBV6-5|-|TRBJ2-3|-
CASSYAGRGSDTQYF
TGTGCCAGCAGTTACGCAGGACGAGGGTCAGATACGCAGTATTTT
>TRBV7-6|TRBD1|TRBJ2-3|-
CASSLGQGAIDTQYF
TGTGCCAGCAGCTTGGGACAGGGGGCCATTGATACGCAGTATTTT
>TRBV10-2|TRBD2|TRBJ2-1|once
CATAAGVQYNEQFF
TGCGCCACCGCGGCGGGGGTTCAATACAATGAGCAGTTCTTC
>TRBV27|TRBD1|TRBJ2-5|-
CASSPTGTGIMSYQETQYF
TGTGCCAGCAGTCCTACCGGGACAGGGATTATGTCGTACCAAGAGACCCAGTACTTC
>TRBV5-5|TRBD1|TRBJ2-7|few
CASSHNEGQGSYEQYF
TGTGCCAGCAGCCACAACGAGGGACAGGGGTCCTACGAGCAGTACTTC
>TRBV6-1|-|TRBJ1-6|-
CASSKDRQAKKGNSPLHF
TGTGCCAGCAGTAAAGATAGACAGGCTAAGAAAGGGAATTCACCCCTCCACTTT
>TRBV20-1|-|TRBJ1-1|-
CSASSYSEAFF
TGCAGTGCTAGTTCGTACAGTGAAGCTTTCTTT
>TRBV6-5|TRBD1|TRBJ2-7|-
CASSWGTATNEQYF
TGTGCCAGCAGCTGGGGGACAGCAACCAACGAGCAGTACTTC
>TRBV19|-|TRBJ2-4|-
CATPLAKNIQYF
TGTGCCACCCCGTTAGCCAAAAACATTCAGTACTTC
>TRBV19|-|TRBJ2-1|-
CASSILSGSRIGNEQFF
TGTGCCAGTAGTATCCTTAGCGGTTCTCGGATTGGGAATGAGCAGTTCTTC
>TRBV5-1|-|TRBJ1-1|once
CASSPQRSLNTEAFF
TGCGCCAGCAGCCCTCAGCGTTCTCTGAACACTGAAGCTTTCTTT
>TRBV29-1|-|TRBJ1-1|-
CSVVRTTLNTEAFF
TGCAGCGTTGTGAGGACAACCTTGAACACTGAAGCTTTCTTT
>TRBV18|-|TRBJ1-1|-
CASSLKQNTEAFF
TGTGCCAGCTCACTTAAACAGAACACTGAAGCTTTCTTT
>TRBV14|-|TRBJ1-2|-
CASSQLFGGANYGYTF
TGTGCCAGCAGCCAACTCTTTGGGGGGGCTAACTATGGCTACACCTTC
>TRBV5-1|-|TRBJ2-7|-
CASSSQGNEQYF
TGCGCCAGCAGCTCACAGGGTAACGAGCAGTACTTC
>TRBV6-5|TRBD1|TRBJ2-1|-
CASSFARQGDNEQFF
TGTGCCAGCAGTTTCGCCAGACAGGGGGACAATGAGCAGTTCTTC
>TRBV4-3|TRBD1|TRBJ2-1|-
CASSQLGQYNEQFF
TGCGCCAGCAGCCAACTGGGACAGTACAATGAGCAGTTCTTC
>TRBV30|-|TRBJ1-6|-
CAWRTGWGGNSPLHF
TGTGCCTGGAGGACAGGATGGGGGGGGAATTCACCCCTCCACTTT
>TRBV4-2|-|TRBJ2-5|-
CASSQLLSEETQYF
TGTGCCAGCAGCCAACTCCTCTCGGAAGAGACCCAGTACTTC
>TRBV9|-|TRBJ2-7|-
CASSPPDKEYEQYF
TGTGCCAGCAGCCCACCGGACAAAGAGTACGAGCAGTACTTC
>TRBV7-9|TRBD2|TRBJ2-1|-
CASSPETNLAGSYNEQFF
TGTGCCAGCAGCCCCGAAACTAACCTAGCGGGCTCCTACAATGAGCAGTTCTTC
>TRBV5-6|-|TRBJ1-5|few
CASSFRRGESNQPQHF
TGTGCCAGCAGCTTCCGACGGGGAGAGAGCAATCAGCCCCAGCATTTT
>TRBV25-1|TRBD2|TRBJ2-7|-
CASTTSGSGYEQYF
TGTGCCAGCACGACTAGCGGGAGTGGATACGAGCAGTACTTC
>TRBV27|TRBD1|TRBJ2-7|-
CASSSGTGDDEQYF
TGTGCCAGCAGCTCCGGGACAGGGGACGACGAGCAGTACTTC
>TRBV5-4|TRBD1|TRBJ1-1|-
CASSLFVGVRGRSGNTEAFF
TGTGCCAGCAGCTTGTTTGTCGGGGTCAGGGGGCGCTCGGGGAACACTGAAGCTTTCTTT
>TRBV27|-|TRBJ1-2|-
CASSLAGDNYGYTF
TGTGCCAGCAGTTTAGCGGGGGACAACTATGGCTACACCTTC
>TRBV30|-|TRBJ1-1|-
CAWSGTLPNTEAFF
TGTGCCTGGAGTGGTACCCTACCGAACACTGAAGCTTTCTTT
>TRBV12-5|TRBD1|TRBJ2-2|few
CASGPDRAPTGELFF
TGTGCTAGTGGTCCCGACAGGGCTCCCACCGGGGAGCTGTTTTTT
>TRBV7-9|-|TRBJ1-4|-
CASSLAEEIHNEKLFF
TGTGCCAGCAGCTTAGCGGAGGAAATCCATAATGAAAAACTGTTTTTT
>TRBV12-5|TRBD1|TRBJ1-2|-
CASGSPPGGSNYGYTF
TGTGCTAGTGGGTCACCCCCAGGGGGATCTAACTATGGCTACACCTTC
>TRBV5-1|TRBD2|TRBJ2-2|-
CASSLGGRNTGELFF
TGCGCCAGCAGCTTGGGCGGGAGGAACACCGGGGAGCTGTTTTTT
>TRBV7-2|-|TRBJ1-2|-
CASSLDAGNYGYTF
TGTGCCAGCAGCTTAGATGCGGGTAACTATGGCTACACCTTC
>TRBV19|TRBD1|TRBJ2-1|-
CASGRTGLGNEQFF
TGTGCCAGTGGGCGGACAGGCCTGGGCAATGAGCAGTTCTTC
>TRBV11-2|-|TRBJ2-1|-
CASSPYPWERESYNEQFF
TGTGCCAGCAGCCCCTACCCGTGGGAGCGAGAGTCCTACAATGAGCAGTTCTTC
>TRBV29-1|-|TRBJ2-1|-
CSVAPTSSPGPAYNEQFF
TGCAGCGTTGCCCCGACTAGTTCCCCAGGTCCCGCCTACAATGAGCAGTTCTTC
>TRBV6-1|TRBD2|TRBJ2-7|-
CASSDSGGPGLGAYEQYF
TGTGCCAGCAGTGATAGTGGGGGCCCGGGACTAGGCGCCTACGAGCAGTACTTC
>TRBV5-1|-|TRBJ2-7|-
CASSVGDISYEQYF
TGCGCCAGCAGCGTGGGGGACATCTCCTACGAGCAGTACTTC
>TRBV19|-|TRBJ2-7|-
CASSISVTYEQYF
TGTGCCAGTAGTATTTCGGTTACCTACGAGCAGTACTTC
>TRBV27|-|TRBJ1-1|-
CASSLKRDTEAFF
TGTGCCAGCAGTTTGAAGAGGGACACTGAAGCTTTCTTT
>TRBV5-6|TRBD1|TRBJ2-1|-
CASSSGTGVNEQFF
TGTGCCAGCAGTTCTGGGACAGGGGTCAATGAGCAGTTCTTC
>TRBV10-1|TRBD1|TRBJ2-1|once
CASSESSGQGAMASYNEQFF
TGCGCCAGCAGTGAGTCGTCTGGTCAGGGGGCCATGGCCTCCTACAATGAGCAGTTCTTC
>TRBV29-1|-|TRBJ1-4|-
CSVGQKATNEKLFF
TGCAGCGTTGGACAGAAGGCAACTAATGAAAAACTGTTTTTT
>TRBV6-5|TRBD1|TRBJ2-7|once
CATHRDSSYEQYF
TGTGCCACCCACCGGGACAGCTCCTACGAGCAGTACTTC
>TRBV27|TRBD2|TRBJ2-7|-
CASRLGLAGIYEQYF
TGTGCCAGCAGGCTCGGGCTAGCGGGGATCTACGAGCAGTACTTC
>TRBV6-6|-|TRBJ1-5|-
CASSYEAQALPQHF
TGTGCCAGCAGTTACGAGGCACAAGCCCTGCCCCAGCATTTT
>TRBV6-6|-|TRBJ1-2|few
CASSYSEVIDGYTF
TGTGCCAGCAGTTACTCCGAGGTTATCGATGGCTACACCTTC
>TRBV6-4|-|TRBJ2-3|few
CASSVGGHGTDTQYF
TGTGCCAGCAGTGTCGGAGGGCACGGCACAGATACGCAGTATTTT
>TRBV13|TRBD1|TRBJ1-2|-
CASSFKDRVSGGYTF
TGTGCCAGCAGCTTCAAAGACAGGGTGTCTGGAGGCTACACCTTC
>TRBV27|TRBD1|TRBJ1-1|few
CASSVGTGKTEAFF
TGTGCCAGCAGCGTAGGGACAGGGAAAACTGAAGCTTTCTTT
>TRBV15|-|TRBJ2-1|-
CATSREQDNEQFF
TGTGCCACCAGCAGAGAGCAGGACAATGAGCAGTTCTTC
>TRBV10-2|TRBD1|TRBJ1-5|once
CASSEGDRGNQPQHF
TGCGCCAGCAGTGAAGGGGACAGGGGCAATCAGCCCCAGCATTTT
>TRBV5-6|TRBD2|TRBJ2-5|-
CASSLGVAGELQETQYF
TGTGCCAGCAGCTTGGGGGTAGCGGGGGAGCTCCAAGAGACCCAGTACTTC